This entry features one T cell receptor beta chain sequence. Repertoires were generated with immunoSEQ multiplex PCR, while TCRdb's copy carries only in-frame clones and drops some. The repertoire consists of some 150,000 clones, with approximately 94% occurring once and the leading ten covering 12% to 15%. The CDR3 consists of 14 residues. CDR1 is SEHNR and CDR2 is FQNEAQ in the germline V gene (reference sequence). With V trimmed by 7 bases and J by 2 bases, 8 bases remained unmatched. The data belong to a study of control samples from healthy donors and cancer patients. J is TRBJ2-7 and V is TRBV7-9; 7 nucleotides match TRBD1. Sample: PBMCs. This clonotype was sampled from a man in his 60s with colorectal cancer. The CDR3 sequence is CASTSGTAAYEQYF. CDR3 nucleotides: TGTGCCAGCACGTCCGGGACAGCGGCCTACGAGCAGTACTTC.